Shown below are 8 T cell receptor beta chains from a single sample sequenced in a study of T cell responses to AZD1222 COVID-19 vaccine. Repertoires were generated with immunoSEQ multiplex PCR, while TCRdb's copy carries only in-frame clones and drops some. The data show roughly 120,000 clones, about 92% seen once. The sample consisted of peripheral blood, taken on day 0 of AZD1222 vaccination. The origin of the receptors is an adult in good health.

The chain combines TRBV11-3 with TRBJ2-3, with 8 bases aligning to TRBD2. Per the germline V gene, CDR1 is SGHNT and CDR2 is YENEEA. The CDR3 extends over 16 amino acids. J gave up 4 bases and V 3 bases, and 9 bases lay outside the gene matches. CDR3 amino acids: CASSFYKAGEADTQYF. CDR3 DNA: TGTGCCAGCAGCTTCTATAAAGCGGGAGAGGCAGATACGCAGTATTTT.

The chain combines TRBV30 with TRBJ1-1; D is uncertain. The CDR3 runs 11 residues. The germline V and J ends were trimmed by 1 base and 8 bases, with 8 bases remaining between them. Germline-derived CDR1 and CDR2 are GTSNPN and SVGIG (reference sequence). The CDR3 is CAWSGVAEAFF. In DNA form, the CDR3 reads TGTGCCTGGAGTGGGGTAGCGGAAGCTTTCTTT.

This clone was recorded only once. The chain couples TRBV2 to TRBJ1-4; 9 bases fit TRBD1. V trimming: 10 bases; J trimming: 2 bases; junction bases outside the gene matches: 14. The germline gives CDR1 SNHLY, CDR2 FYNNEI. The CDR3 consists of 17 residues. CDR3 DNA sequence: TGTGCCAACCGGGACAGGGAGGGAGCCTTGACTAATGAAAAACTGTTTTTT. It encodes CANRDREGALTNEKLFF.

This clone has just a few counts. The chain joins TRBV2 to TRBJ2-7, with D unresolved. In germline, CDR1 is SNHLY, CDR2 FYNNEI. The V and J ends lost 7 bases and 5 bases respectively, with 9 bases between them. The CDR3 runs to 11 residues. The CDR3 nucleotides read TGTGCCAGCACCTCTCGGAACGAGCAGTACTTC. It encodes CASTSRNEQYF.

The chain is built from TRBV19 and TRBJ1-2, with D hard to call. In germline, CDR1 is LNHDA, CDR2 SQIVND (reference sequence). Deletions cut 3 bases from V and 0 bases from J, with 2 bases between. The CDR3 spans 12 residues. CDR3: CASSIANYGYTF. CDR3 bases: TGTGCCAGTAGTATCGCTAACTATGGCTACACCTTC.

The genes are TRBV4-1 and TRBJ1-1; TRBD1 is a possible D gene (5 bases). With 1 base removed from V and 11 bases from J, the gap between germline ends came to 14 bases. Germline CDR1 reads MGHRA; CDR2 reads YSYEKL. CDR3 size: 13 residues. This chain's CDR3 is CASSQAIGVSAFF. CDR3 sequence (DNA): TGCGCCAGCAGCCAAGCTATAGGGGTATCTGCTTTCTTT.

V gene TRBV28 combines with J gene TRBJ2-1; possible D gene TRBD2, 6 bases. V shed 8 bases and J shed 0 bases, with 17 bases lying between them. The CDR3 totals 16 residues. CDR1 is MDHEN, CDR2 SYDVKM, per germline. The chain's CDR3 is CASARRLTSSYNEQFF. CDR3 DNA: TGTGCCAGCGCCCGGAGGTTGACTAGCTCCTACAATGAGCAGTTCTTC.

CDR3 in DNA: TGTGCCAGCACCCGAGCAGTTTCCACTGAAGCTTTCTTT. Translated: CASTRAVSTEAFF. The chain carries TRBV28 and TRBJ1-1; D gene unclear. The CDR3 length is 13 residues. CDR1 and CDR2 from the germline V gene are MDHEN and SYDVKM. The V end lost 7 bases, the J end lost 4 bases, and 13 bases lay between the germline ends.